These 9 T cell receptor beta chains share one sample of origin, sequenced in a study of cytomegalovirus exposure and HLA in healthy donors. This PCR relied on a set of 60 Vbeta primers and 13 Jbeta primers. Sequencing was performed with immunoSEQ multiplex PCR; in TCRdb, only in-frame clones are kept and a portion is missing. This sample yields about 150,000 clones, of which 77% are seen a single time; around 2% belongs to the top ten. The sequenced sample consisted of PBMCs. All receptors derive from a man in his thirties or forties in good health and CMV-seronegative.

The rearrangement uses TRBV6-5 and TRBJ2-2, with a tentative D call TRBD2 (5 bases). The CDR3 spans 16 residues. The germline gives CDR1 MNHEY, CDR2 SVGAGI. The ends were cut back, 2 bases at V and 0 bases at J, with 10 bases in the middle. CDR3 sequence (DNA): TGTGCCAGCAGTTACCTGGGAGTCTCGAACACCGGGGAGCTGTTTTTT. This sequence encodes CASSYLGVSNTGELFF.

This clone has just a few counts. The chain has TRBV6-5 and TRBJ1-1; possible D gene TRBD1, 6 bases. Per the germline V gene, CDR1 is MNHEY and CDR2 is SVGAGI. Trimming removed 5 bases at V and 0 bases at J, with 10 bases between. There are 14 residues in the CDR3. The CDR3 region has the DNA TGTGCCAGCAGTGCAGGGGACGTGAACACTGAAGCTTTCTTT. Translated, it gives CASSAGDVNTEAFF.

There are a few counts of this clone. The chain joins TRBV6-6 to TRBJ2-2; TRBD2 might be the D (5 bases). V gave up 6 bases and J gave up 7 bases, with 9 bases separating them. CDR1 and CDR2 (germline): MNHNY, SVGAGI (reference sequence). This CDR3 spans 12 amino acids. CDR3 protein: CASRPGNGELFF. The DNA for the CDR3 is TGTGCCAGCAGGCCCGGGAACGGGGAGCTGTTTTTT.

This rearrangement joins TRBV6-5 to TRBJ2-7; 9 nucleotides line up with TRBD1. Germline V CDR1 and CDR2: MNHEY, SVGAGI. V was pared by 4 bases and J by 5 bases, with 6 bases of the junction left unmatched. The CDR3 spans 14 residues. The CDR3, as DNA: TGTGCCAGCAGTTTACAGGGGGCGAAAGACGAGCAGTACTTC. This gives the protein CASSLQGAKDEQYF.

The V and J genes are TRBV2 and TRBJ2-1, with TRBD2 identical over 10 bases. Trimming at V came to 3 bases and at J to 9 bases, leaving 14 bases not matched to a gene. Germline values: CDR1 SNHLY, CDR2 FYNNEI. The CDR3 totals 17 residues. The CDR3 is CASSDLVQAGGGGEQFF. CDR3 sequence (DNA): TGTGCCAGCAGTGATCTCGTACAAGCGGGAGGGGGGGGTGAGCAGTTCTTC.

V gene TRBV6-5 combines with J gene TRBJ2-7; 11 nucleotides agree with TRBD1. Per germline, CDR1 MNHEY and CDR2 SVGAGI. The ends lost 3 bases at V and 3 bases at J; junction bases unmatched: 4. CDR3 length: 15 residues. CDR3 sequence (DNA): TGTGCCAGCAGTTATTTCGGGACAGGGGGCTACGAGCAGTACTTC. Amino acid sequence: CASSYFGTGGYEQYF.

The chain is built from TRBV4-1 and TRBJ1-1; D gene uncertain. Trimming took off 0 bases at V and 4 bases at J, with 12 bases between the two ends. CDR3 length equals 15 residues. Germline-derived CDR1 and CDR2 are MGHRA and YSYEKL. CDR3 sequence reads: CASSQELSRSTEAFF. The CDR3 DNA is TGCGCCAGCAGCCAAGAACTGTCACGGAGCACTGAAGCTTTCTTT.

CDR3 amino acids: CASSLGLGTSGQETQYF. In DNA, the CDR3 is TGTGCCAGCAGTTTAGGTCTGGGGACTAGCGGCCAAGAGACCCAGTACTTC. The chain recombines TRBV28 with TRBJ2-5; TRBD2 matches at 11 bases. V lost 2 bases and J lost 1; bases outside the gene matches: 6. CDR1 MDHEN and CDR2 SYDVKM come from the germline V gene. The CDR3 loop spans 17 amino acids.

This chain connects TRBV19 to TRBJ2-2, with a weak D call TRBD2 (7 bases). Germline V gene lookup returns CDR1 LNHDA and CDR2 SQIVND (reference sequence). The CDR3 is 17 residues long. Trimming pared 6 bases from V and 1 base from J, leaving 18 bases between. The CDR3, as DNA: TGTGCCAGTAGGAAAGGGGGGGGCAGAGTGAACACCGGGGAGCTGTTTTTT. Translated: CASRKGGGRVNTGELFF.